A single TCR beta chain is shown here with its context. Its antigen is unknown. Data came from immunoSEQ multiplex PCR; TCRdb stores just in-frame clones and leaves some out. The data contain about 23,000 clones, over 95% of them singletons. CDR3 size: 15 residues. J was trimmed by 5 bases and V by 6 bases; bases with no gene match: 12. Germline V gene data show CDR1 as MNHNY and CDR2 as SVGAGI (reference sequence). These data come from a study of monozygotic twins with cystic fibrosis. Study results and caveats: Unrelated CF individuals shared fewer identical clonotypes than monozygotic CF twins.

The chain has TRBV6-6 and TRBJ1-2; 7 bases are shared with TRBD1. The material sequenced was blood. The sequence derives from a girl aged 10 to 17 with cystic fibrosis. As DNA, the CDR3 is TGTGCCAGCAGCCAGACGAGACAGGGCCTATATGGCTACACCTTC. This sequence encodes CASSQTRQGLYGYTF.